These T cell receptor beta chains were read from a single sample in a study of early T cells in non-severe SARS-CoV-2 infection. TCRdb re-called the 5' RACE reads with MiXCR, one entry per CDR3 protein. There are about 80,000 distinct CDR3 sequences in the sample; 13% occur only once, and about 1.1% lies in the top ten. The specimen sequenced was whole blood. These receptors were taken from an adult who was a healthcare worker with PCR-confirmed SARS-CoV-2 infection or an uninfected control (not recorded which). Each CDR3 is given with its conserved first and last residue. A D gene is named only where the DNA matches it firmly. Size is omitted from some rows. Given values are once, few, many or a class for expanded clones.

cdr3_length,d_call,j_call,clone_size,v_call,cdr3_aa,cdr3_nt
13,TRBD2,TRBJ2-7,few,TRBV18,CASSLELAGVQYF,TGTGCCAGCTCACTGGAACTCGCGGGGGTGCAGTACTTC
14,-,TRBJ2-7,-,TRBV27,CASSLNYAFSEQYF,TGTGCCAGCAGCCTCAATTATGCCTTCTCCGAGCAGTACTTC
14,-,TRBJ1-6,many,TRBV5-1,CASKTDTNNSPLHF,TGCGCCAGCAAGACAGATACCAATAATTCACCCCTCCACTTT
17,-,TRBJ2-6,few,TRBV5-8,CASSLDNSLSGANVLTF,TGTGCCAGCAGCTTAGACAATTCCCTCTCTGGGGCCAACGTCCTGACTTTC
14,TRBD1,TRBJ2-5,few,TRBV29-1,CSVAADRVEETQYF,TGCAGCGTTGCGGCGGACAGGGTGGAAGAGACCCAGTACTTC
17,-,TRBJ2-6,-,TRBV5-1,CASSPSRADSVTNVLTF,TGCGCCAGCAGTCCTAGCCGCGCGGACAGTGTGACCAACGTCCTGACTTTC
13,-,TRBJ2-4,many,TRBV7-9,CASSLDRKNIQYF,TGTGCCAGCAGCCTGGACAGAAAAAACATTCAGTACTTC
14,-,TRBJ2-1,-,TRBV2,CASTVTSSYNEQFF,TGTGCCAGCACTGTTACTAGCTCCTACAATGAGCAGTTCTTC
13,-,TRBJ2-7,-,TRBV29-1,CSVEAGTSYEQYF,TGCAGCGTTGAAGCGGGGACTTCCTACGAGCAGTACTTC
16,TRBD1,TRBJ1-2,few,TRBV6-2/TRBV6-3,CASSYRYRGLAYGYTF,TGTGCCAGCAGTTACAGGTACAGGGGCCTGGCCTATGGCTACACCTTC
15,-,TRBJ1-5,few,TRBV7-6,CASSRTAGHNQPQHF,TGTGCCAGCAGCCGAACGGCAGGCCACAATCAGCCCCAGCATTTT
13,-,TRBJ1-2,many,TRBV6-5,CASSYHRDYGYTF,TGTGCCAGCAGTTATCACAGGGACTATGGCTACACCTTC
14,-,TRBJ2-5,-,TRBV27,CASSLWAGQETQYF,TGTGCCAGCAGTTTATGGGCAGGCCAAGAGACCCAGTACTTC
16,TRBD2,TRBJ2-5,many,TRBV18,CASSPLAGARRETQYF,TGTGCCAGCTCACCACTAGCGGGAGCCCGCCGAGAGACCCAGTACTTC
13,TRBD2,TRBJ2-3,many,TRBV20-1,CSALAGGTDTQYF,TGCAGTGCCCTAGCGGGGGGCACAGATACGCAGTATTTT
11,-,TRBJ2-7,many,TRBV7-9,CASSFGEEQYF,TGTGCCAGCAGCTTCGGGGAAGAGCAGTACTTC
15,TRBD2,TRBJ2-5,-,TRBV28,CASSLIAGRQETQYF,TGTGCCAGCAGCCTCATAGCGGGAAGGCAAGAGACCCAGTACTTC
10,-,TRBJ2-5,few,TRBV29-1,CTVLGETQYF,TGCACCGTCTTGGGGGAGACCCAGTACTTC
14,-,TRBJ2-3,many,TRBV7-2,CASSLSTQGDTQYF,TGTGCCAGCAGCCTATCAACACAAGGAGATACGCAGTATTTT
13,-,TRBJ2-7,few,TRBV12-5,CASGPQGGWEQYF,TGTGCTAGTGGCCCTCAAGGAGGCTGGGAGCAGTACTTC
13,TRBD2,TRBJ2-7,few,TRBV10-3,CAIGTSGSHKQYF,TGTGCCATCGGGACTAGCGGGAGTCACAAGCAGTACTTC
14,-,TRBJ2-1,-,TRBV28,CASSFTNLLNEQFF,TGTGCCAGCAGTTTCACCAATTTGCTCAATGAGCAGTTCTTC
17,-,TRBJ2-1,-,TRBV7-9,CASSQSSAPTAYNEQFF,TGTGCCAGCAGCCAATCATCAGCCCCGACAGCCTACAATGAGCAGTTCTTC
16,-,TRBJ2-1,many,TRBV5-4,CASTQRGGGLGNEQFF,TGTGCCAGCACCCAAAGGGGCGGGGGCCTGGGGAATGAGCAGTTCTTC
14,-,TRBJ1-2,-,TRBV28,CASSFLGTLYGYTF,TGTGCCAGCAGTTTCCTAGGGACACTTTATGGCTACACCTTC
12,TRBD1,TRBJ2-1,many,TRBV6-2/TRBV6-3,CATDRDDNEQFF,TGTGCCACGGACAGGGATGACAATGAGCAGTTCTTC
17,-,TRBJ1-2,few,TRBV20-1,CSARDMGGPVGNYGYTF,TGCAGTGCTAGAGATATGGGGGGCCCGGTTGGAAACTATGGCTACACCTTC
16,TRBD1,TRBJ1-1,few,TRBV7-9,CASSQARQGKGTEAFF,TGTGCCAGCAGCCAGGCACGACAGGGAAAGGGGACTGAAGCTTTCTTT
14,-,TRBJ2-4,-,TRBV5-6,CASSLALARDIQYF,TGTGCCAGCAGCTTGGCACTAGCTCGTGACATTCAGTACTTC
20,TRBD1,TRBJ2-1,-,TRBV27,CASSFTQRDLGTGGNDEQFF,TGTGCCAGCAGTTTTACTCAACGGGATTTGGGGACAGGGGGTAATGATGAGCAGTTCTTC
16,TRBD1,TRBJ2-7,-,TRBV11-2,CASSLSMVTGFYEQYF,TGTGCCAGCAGCCTATCGATGGTGACAGGGTTTTACGAGCAGTACTTC
11,-,TRBJ2-5,few,TRBV29-1,CSVEKWETQYF,TGCAGCGTTGAAAAGTGGGAGACCCAGTACTTC
14,-,TRBJ2-7,-,TRBV20-1,CSARKQANSYEQYF,TGCAGTGCTAGAAAGCAGGCAAATTCCTACGAGCAGTACTTC
16,TRBD2,TRBJ2-3,-,TRBV9,CASSVDSGGAVDTQYF,TGTGCCAGCAGCGTAGACAGCGGGGGGGCCGTAGATACGCAGTATTTT
13,-,TRBJ2-5,once,TRBV2,CASRGGLQVSQYF,TGTGCCAGCAGGGGGGGACTGCAAGTTTCCCAGTACTTC
13,-,TRBJ2-2,few,TRBV12-3/TRBV12-4,CASSFTGAGELFF,TGTGCCAGCAGTTTTACGGGCGCCGGGGAGCTGTTTTTT
14,-,TRBJ2-7,few,TRBV18,CASSPPSIAYEQYF,TGTGCCAGCTCACCACCGTCCATAGCCTACGAGCAGTACTTC
14,-,TRBJ2-2,-,TRBV12-3/TRBV12-4,CASSWFQNTGELFF,TGTGCCAGCAGTTGGTTTCAGAACACCGGGGAGCTGTTTTTT